Below are 4 T cell receptor beta chains sequenced from a single sample in a study of beta chain features in type 1 diabetes. Broader study findings: Moderate yet significant TCRB CDR3 shortening was seen in Type 1 diabetes patients in all four CD4+ subsets.

No antigens are known for them. cDNA synthesis used the whole RNA isolate, giving expressed TCRB sequences. Using immunoSEQ multiplex PCR, the repertoire was profiled, and TCRdb retains in-frame clones only, with some absent. The sample lists around 100,000 clones, 25% to 35% occurring once. Specimen: central memory CD4+ T cells from blood. These receptor sequences come from a woman aged 18-29 years with type 1 diabetes.

This clone was observed a handful of times. This sequence joins TRBV6-1 and TRBJ2-1, with 7 nucleotides matching TRBD2. The germline gives CDR1 MNHNS, CDR2 SASEGT. The V and J ends lost 2 bases and 1 base, in that order; junction bases with no gene match: 8. This CDR3 region has 17 residues. CDR3: CASSEWHGLVSYNEQFF. The CDR3 nucleotides are TGTGCCAGCAGTGAATGGCACGGACTAGTATCCTACAATGAGCAGTTCTTC.

The genes are TRBV11-2 and TRBJ2-3; TRBD2 matches 16 bases. The CDR3 consists of 19 residues. The junction had 12 bases not matched to a gene; V was cut back by 5 bases and J by 4 bases. CDR1 SGHAT and CDR2 FQNNGV come from the germline V gene. The CDR3 nucleotides read TGTGCCAGCAGCCGCACCCCGGGACTAGCGGGAGGGCTCGCAGATACGCAGTATTTT. Residues: CASSRTPGLAGGLADTQYF.

The rearrangement uses TRBV2 and TRBJ2-5; 7 positions agree with TRBD2. The CDR3 runs 15 residues. In germline, CDR1 is SNHLY, CDR2 FYNNEI. Trimming took 6 bases from V and 4 from J; bases not matched to a gene: 11. The CDR3, as DNA: TGTGCCAGCAGCCCACTGGGGGGGTGGGGAGAGACCCAGTACTTC. This translates into CASSPLGGWGETQYF.

This clone was found a few times. The genes are TRBV5-4 and TRBJ2-5, with D possibly TRBD2 on 5 matching bases. The CDR3 length is 15 residues. V was pared by 3 bases and J by 4 bases, with 16 bases between. The V gene's germline CDR1 is SGHNT and CDR2 YYREEE (reference sequence). The CDR3 region is CASSSSHGTPETQYF. The CDR3 bases are TGTGCCAGCAGCTCTAGCCACGGTACCCCAGAGACCCAGTACTTC.